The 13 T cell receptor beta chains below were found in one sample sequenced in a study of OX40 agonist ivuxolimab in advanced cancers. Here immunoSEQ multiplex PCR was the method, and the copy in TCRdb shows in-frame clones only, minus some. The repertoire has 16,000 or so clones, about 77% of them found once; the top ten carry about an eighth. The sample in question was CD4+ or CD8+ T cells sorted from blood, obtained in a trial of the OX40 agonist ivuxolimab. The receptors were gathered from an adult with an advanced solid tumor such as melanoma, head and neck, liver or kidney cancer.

The CDR3 DNA reads TGTGCCAGCAGCTGGTTGACAGGCGCGAACACCGGGGAGCTGTTTTTT. Translated, it gives CASSWLTGANTGELFF. V gene TRBV5-6 combines with J gene TRBJ2-2; tentatively, D is TRBD1 (6 bases). V was clipped by 3 bases and J by 0 bases, with 12 bases between them. From germline, CDR1 is SGHDT and CDR2 YYEEEE. The CDR3 extends over 16 amino acids.

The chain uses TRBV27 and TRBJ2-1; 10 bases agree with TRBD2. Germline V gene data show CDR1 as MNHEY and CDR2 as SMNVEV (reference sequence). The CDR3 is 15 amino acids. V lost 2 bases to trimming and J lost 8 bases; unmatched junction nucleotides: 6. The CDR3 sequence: CASSLKAGGFYEQFF. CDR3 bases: TGTGCCAGCAGTTTAAAAGCGGGGGGGTTTTATGAGCAGTTCTTC.

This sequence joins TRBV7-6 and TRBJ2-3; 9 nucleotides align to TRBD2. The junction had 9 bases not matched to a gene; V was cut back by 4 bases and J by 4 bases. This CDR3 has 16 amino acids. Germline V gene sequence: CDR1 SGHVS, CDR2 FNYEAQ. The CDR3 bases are TGTGCCAGCAGCTCCCCTCAAGCGGGGGGCCCAGATACGCAGTATTTT. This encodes CASSSPQAGGPDTQYF.

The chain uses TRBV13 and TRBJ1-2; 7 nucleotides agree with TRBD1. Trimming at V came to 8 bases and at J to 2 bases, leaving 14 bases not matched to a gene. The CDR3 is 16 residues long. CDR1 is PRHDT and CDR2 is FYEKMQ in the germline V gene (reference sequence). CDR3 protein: CASCAAGTALNYGYTF. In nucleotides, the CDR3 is TGTGCCAGCTGCGCGGCCGGGACAGCTCTGAACTATGGCTACACCTTC.

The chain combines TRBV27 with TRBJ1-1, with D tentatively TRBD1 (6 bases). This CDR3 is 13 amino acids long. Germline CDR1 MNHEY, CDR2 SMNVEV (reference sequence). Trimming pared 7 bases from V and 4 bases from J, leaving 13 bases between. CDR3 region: CASTISGATEAFF. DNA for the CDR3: TGTGCCAGCACGATCTCAGGGGCCACTGAAGCTTTCTTT.

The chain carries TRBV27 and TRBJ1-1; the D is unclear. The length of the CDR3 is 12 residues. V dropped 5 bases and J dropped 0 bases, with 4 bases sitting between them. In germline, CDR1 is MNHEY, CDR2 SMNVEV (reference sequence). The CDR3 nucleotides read TGTGCCAGCAGTCCGATGAACACTGAAGCTTTCTTT. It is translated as CASSPMNTEAFF.

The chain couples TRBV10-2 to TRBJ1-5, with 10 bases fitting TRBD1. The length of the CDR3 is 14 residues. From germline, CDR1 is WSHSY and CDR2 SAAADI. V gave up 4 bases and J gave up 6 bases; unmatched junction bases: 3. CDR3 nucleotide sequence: TGCGCCAGCAGTGGGACAGGGGGTAGTCAGCCCCAGCATTTT. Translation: CASSGTGGSQPQHF.

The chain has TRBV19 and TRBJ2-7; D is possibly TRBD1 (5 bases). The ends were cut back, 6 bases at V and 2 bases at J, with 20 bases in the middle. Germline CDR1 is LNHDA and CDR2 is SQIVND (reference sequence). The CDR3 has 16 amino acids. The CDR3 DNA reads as TGTGCCAGTAGCTCGCGGACCTTCAGGGAAACCTACGAGCAGTACTTC. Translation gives CASSSRTFRETYEQYF.

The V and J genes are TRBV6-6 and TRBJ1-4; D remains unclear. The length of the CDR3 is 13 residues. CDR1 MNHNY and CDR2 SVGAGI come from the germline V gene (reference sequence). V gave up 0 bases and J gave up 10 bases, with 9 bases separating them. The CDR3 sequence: CASSYSKWGKLFF. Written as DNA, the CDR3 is TGTGCCAGCAGTTACTCGAAGTGGGGAAAACTGTTTTTT.

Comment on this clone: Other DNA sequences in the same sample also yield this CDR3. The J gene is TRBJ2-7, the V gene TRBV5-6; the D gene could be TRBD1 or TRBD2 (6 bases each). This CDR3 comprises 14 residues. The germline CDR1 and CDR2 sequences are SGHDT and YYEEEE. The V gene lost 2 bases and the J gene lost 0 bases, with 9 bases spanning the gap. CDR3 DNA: TGTGCCAGCAGCTTTGGGGGGCCCTCCTACGAGCAGTACTTC. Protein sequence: CASSFGGPSYEQYF.

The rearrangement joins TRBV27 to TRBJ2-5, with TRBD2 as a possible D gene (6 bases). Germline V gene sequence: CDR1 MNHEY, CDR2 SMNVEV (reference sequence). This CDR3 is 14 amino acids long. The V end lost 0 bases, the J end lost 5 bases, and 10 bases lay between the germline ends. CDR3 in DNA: TGTGCCAGCAGTTTATCGACTAGTTGGGAGACCCAGTACTTC. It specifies CASSLSTSWETQYF.

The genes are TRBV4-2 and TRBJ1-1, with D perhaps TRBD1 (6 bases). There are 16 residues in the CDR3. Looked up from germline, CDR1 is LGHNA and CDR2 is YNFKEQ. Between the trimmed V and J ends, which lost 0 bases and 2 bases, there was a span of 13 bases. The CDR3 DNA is TGTGCCAGCAGCCAAGATCTAGGGGGGGCCAACACTGAAGCTTTCTTT. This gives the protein CASSQDLGGANTEAFF.

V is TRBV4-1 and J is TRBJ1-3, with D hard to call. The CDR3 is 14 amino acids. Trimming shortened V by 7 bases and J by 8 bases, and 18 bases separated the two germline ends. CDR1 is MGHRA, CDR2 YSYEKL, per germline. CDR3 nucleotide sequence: TGCGCCAGCAAAATTACAGCAGAAAGAGACACCATATATTTT. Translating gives CASKITAERDTIYF.